The 17 T cell receptor beta chains listed next were all sequenced from one sample in a study of cytomegalovirus exposure and HLA in healthy donors. Primers: 60 Vbeta forward and 13 Jbeta reverse. Profiled with immunoSEQ multiplex PCR; TCRdb holds only in-frame clones, not every one. Here the sample spans about 120,000 clones, approximately 87% being singletons. Material: PBMCs. These receptors originate from a man younger than 35 in good health and CMV-seropositive.

The sample holds a few counts of this clone. The J gene is TRBJ1-2, the V gene TRBV4-1; no firm D call. This CDR3 has 14 residues. Trimming took off 2 bases at V and 2 bases at J, with 9 bases between the two ends. The germline V gene encodes CDR1 MGHRA and CDR2 YSYEKL. The CDR3 loop is CASSQPGKNYGYTF. In DNA, the CDR3 is TGCGCCAGCAGCCAACCCGGTAAGAACTATGGCTACACCTTC.

The V gene is TRBV19, the J gene TRBJ1-2; D gene ambiguous. The CDR3 contains 17 residues. CDR1 and CDR2 from the germline V gene are LNHDA and SQIVND (reference sequence). The V end was cut by 5 bases, the J end by 4 bases, with 23 bases between. CDR3 DNA: TGTGCCAGTAGTTTACTGGACTCGGCCGCTAACCTCTATGGCTACACCTTC. Protein product: CASSLLDSAANLYGYTF.

The CDR3 bases are TGTGCCAGCAGTGGATTAACAGGGCCTGGGGCCAACGTCCTGACTTTC. It yields the protein CASSGLTGPGANVLTF. The chain joins TRBV6-1 to TRBJ2-6; possible D gene TRBD1, 6 bases. With 4 bases removed from V and 2 bases from J, the gap between germline ends came to 12 bases. The CDR3 sequence is 16 residues long. The germline V gene has CDR1 MNHNS and CDR2 SASEGT.

The rearrangement uses TRBV4-1 and TRBJ1-2, with D hard to call. The CDR3 is 16 amino acids. In germline, CDR1 is MGHRA, CDR2 YSYEKL. Trimming left V 0 bases short and J 8 bases short, with 19 bases between. In nucleotides, the CDR3 is TGCGCCAGCAGCCAAGATAGAACGGCGGGATCTCGGGGCTACACCTTC. Protein product: CASSQDRTAGSRGYTF.

The chain uses TRBV5-4 and TRBJ2-2; a weak D match, TRBD1 (5 bases). The germline V and J ends were trimmed by 0 bases and 7 bases, with 10 bases remaining between them. The CDR3 contains 14 residues. CDR1 SGHNT and CDR2 YYREEE come from the germline V gene (reference sequence). The CDR3 sequence is CASSLDRGDGELFF. DNA of the CDR3: TGTGCCAGCAGCTTGGATAGGGGCGACGGGGAGCTGTTTTTT. Based on the CDR3 plus reference TRBV5-4 and TRBJ2-2, the full variable domain is ETGVTQSPTHLIKTRGQQVTLRCSSQSGHNTVSWYQQALGQGPQFIFQYYREEENGRGNFPPRFSGLQFPNYSSELNVNALELDDSALYLCASSLDRGDGELFFGEGSRLTVL.

This rearrangement joins TRBV7-3 to TRBJ2-2; 8 positions match TRBD1. The CDR3 extends over 15 amino acids. The junction had 4 bases not matched to a gene; V was cut back by 5 bases and J by 2 bases. Per germline, CDR1 SGHTA and CDR2 FQGTGA. CDR3 loop: CASSPQGGNTGELFF. CDR3 bases: TGTGCCAGCAGCCCACAGGGGGGAAACACCGGGGAGCTGTTTTTT. Full variable domain (missing parts from reference TRBV7-3 and TRBJ2-2): GAGVSQTPSNKVTEKGKYVELRCDPISGHTALYWYRQSLGQGPEFLIYFQGTGAADDSGLPNDRFFAVRPEGSVSTLKIQRTERGDSAVYLCASSPQGGNTGELFFGEGSRLTVL.

V gene TRBV9 combines with J gene TRBJ1-2, with TRBD1 as a possible D gene (5 bases). CDR1 is SGDLS, CDR2 YYNGEE, per germline. The V end was cut by 2 bases, the J end by 7 bases, with 15 bases between. The CDR3 runs 14 residues. CDR3 in amino acids: CASSVRGSLGGYTF. In DNA, the CDR3 is TGTGCCAGCAGCGTCCGGGGGTCACTGGGTGGCTACACCTTC. The full variable domain, rest sourced from reference TRBV9 and TRBJ1-2, is DSGVTQTPKHLITATGQRVTLRCSPRSGDLSVYWYQQSLDQGLQFLIQYYNGEERAKGNILERFSAQQFPDLHSELNLSSLELGDSALYFCASSVRGSLGGYTFGSGTRLTVV.

This rearrangement joins TRBV7-9 to TRBJ1-4; tentative D call: TRBD1 (5 bases). The CDR3 is 15 amino acids. Per the germline V gene, CDR1 is SEHNR and CDR2 is FQNEAQ (reference sequence). The ends were cut back, 5 bases at V and 8 bases at J, with 18 bases in the middle. CDR3 protein: CASSPVGQGEEKLFF. The CDR3 DNA sequence: TGTGCCAGCAGCCCCGTGGGGCAGGGCGAAGAAAAACTGTTTTTT.

The rearrangement uses TRBV2 and TRBJ2-7, with 10 positions matching TRBD1. Per germline, CDR1 SNHLY and CDR2 FYNNEI. This CDR3 spans 14 amino acids. The ends lost 6 bases at V and 2 bases at J; junction bases unmatched: 4. As DNA, the CDR3 is TGTGCCAGCAGAGGCGGGACAGGGGCCTACGAGCAGTACTTC. This codes for CASRGGTGAYEQYF.

The chain couples TRBV7-3 to TRBJ2-7; no clear D gene. Deletions cut 5 bases from V and 0 bases from J, with 8 bases between. This CDR3 spans 13 amino acids. The V gene's germline CDR1 is SGHTA and CDR2 FQGTGA. CDR3 sequence reads: CASSPPGSYEQYF. CDR3 nucleotides: TGTGCCAGCAGCCCCCCGGGCTCCTACGAGCAGTACTTC.

Comments on this clone: At the DNA level, this CDR3 is encoded by other sequences in the same sample as well. The chain combines TRBV6-5 with TRBJ2-5; D is unresolved. V was shortened by 5 bases and J by 2 bases, with 12 bases between the two germline ends. This CDR3 is built from 14 residues. The germline gives CDR1 MNHEY, CDR2 SVGAGI. The CDR3 region has the DNA TGTGCCAGCAGTCTTGGGCACATTCAAGAGACCCAGTACTTC. Protein: CASSLGHIQETQYF.

The chain recombines TRBV7-9 with TRBJ2-7, with 7 bases that match TRBD1. The CDR3 contains 13 residues. Trimming cost V 5 bases and J 3 bases; bases outside gene matches: 4. Germline values: CDR1 SEHNR, CDR2 FQNEAQ (reference sequence). CDR3 protein: CASSRDSIYEQYF. CDR3 DNA sequence: TGTGCCAGCAGCAGGGACAGTATCTACGAGCAGTACTTC. The whole variable domain, filled in from reference TRBV7-9 and TRBJ2-7, reads DTGVSQNPRHKITKRGQNVTFRCDPISEHNRLYWYRQTLGQGPEFLTYFQNEAQLEKSRLLSDRFSAERPKGSFSTLEIQRTEQGDSAMYLCASSRDSIYEQYFGPGTRLTVT.

The chain joins TRBV28 to TRBJ2-2, with D possibly TRBD1 on 6 matching bases. The CDR3 is 13 residues long. CDR1 is MDHEN, CDR2 SYDVKM, per germline. Between the trimmed V and J ends, which lost 10 bases and 1 base, there was a span of 10 bases. The DNA of the CDR3 is TGTGCCACCTTGACAGGGAACACCGGGGAGCTGTTTTTT. It is translated as CATLTGNTGELFF.

V and J are TRBV7-2 and TRBJ2-3; D is perhaps TRBD2 (6 bases). The length of the CDR3 is 16 residues. V lost 1 base, J lost 2 bases, and 13 bases lay in between. Germline CDR1 reads SGHTA; CDR2 reads FQGNSA. In nucleotides, the CDR3 is TGTGCCAGCAGCTTAGGTGGGGGGAGGCCCACAGATACGCAGTATTTT. This codes for CASSLGGGRPTDTQYF.

The chain couples TRBV5-1 to TRBJ2-7; TRBD1 agrees at 10 bases. Trimming at V came to 5 bases and at J to 0 bases, leaving 2 bases not matched to a gene. The CDR3 is 14 amino acids. Per the germline V gene, CDR1 is SGHRS and CDR2 is YFSETQ. CDR3 in DNA: TGCGCCAGCAGGAGGACAGGGGGCTCCTACGAGCAGTACTTC. Residues: CASRRTGGSYEQYF.

V gene TRBV4-1 combines with J gene TRBJ1-1; 7 positions match TRBD1. The CDR3 has 15 residues. V shed 3 bases and J 1 base; nucleotides not matched to a gene: 5. CDR1 is MGHRA and CDR2 is YSYEKL in the germline V gene. Here the CDR3 reads CASSHQTGRNTEAFF. Here the CDR3 DNA reads TGCGCCAGCAGCCACCAGACAGGGCGGAACACTGAAGCTTTCTTT.

V gene TRBV2 combines with J gene TRBJ1-1; tentative D call: TRBD1 (5 bases). The CDR3 extends over 15 amino acids. Trimming left V 3 bases short and J 0 bases short, with 11 bases between. Looked up from germline, CDR1 is SNHLY and CDR2 is FYNNEI. CDR3 sequence: CASSERRGVNTEAFF. DNA of the CDR3: TGTGCCAGCAGTGAGAGGAGGGGAGTGAACACTGAAGCTTTCTTT. The complete variable domain, with remaining parts taken from reference TRBV2 and TRBJ1-1, reads EPEVTQTPSHQVTQMGQEVILRCVPISNHLYFYWYRQILGQKVEFLVSFYNNEISEKSEIFDDQFSVERPDGSNFTLKIRSTKLEDSAMYFCASSERRGVNTEAFFGQGTRLTVV.